A selection of T cell receptor beta chains follows, all from one sample in a study of a mutant IDH1 vaccine in newly diagnosed glioma. Libraries were prepared by immunoSEQ multiplex PCR; TCRdb keeps only in-frame clonotypes and omits some of them. The sample yields about 59,000 clones, about 91% seen once. The sequencing here drew on PBMCs, taken from a glioma patient treated with radiotherapy, temozolomide or both. Source of these receptors: a man aged 45-60 years with glioma. Each CDR3 is given with its conserved first and last residue. Fields, in order: V gene, J gene, D gene, CDR3 protein, CDR3 DNA. The D gene is left open where the match is weak.

>TRBV27|TRBJ2-7|TRBD1
CASSWFGTGTHEQYF
TGTGCCAGCAGTTGGTTCGGGACAGGGACGCACGAGCAGTACTTC
>TRBV19|TRBJ1-1|TRBD1
CASSSDRGDGGKGSTEAFF
TGTGCCAGTAGTTCGGACAGGGGGGATGGAGGGAAGGGGAGCACTGAAGCTTTCTTT
>TRBV2|TRBJ2-5|TRBD2
CASSELAGYQETQYF
TGTGCCAGCAGTGAACTAGCGGGGTACCAAGAGACCCAGTACTTC
>TRBV4-2|TRBJ2-7|TRBD1
CASSLRDSRTYEQYF
TGTGCCAGCAGCCTCCGGGACAGTCGAACCTACGAGCAGTACTTC
>TRBV19|TRBJ1-5|TRBD1
CASTFTGATNQPQHF
TGTGCCAGTACCTTTACAGGGGCTACTAATCAGCCCCAGCATTTT
>TRBV25-1|TRBJ2-7|NA
CASSESGEQYF
TGTGCCAGCAGTGAATCGGGCGAGCAGTACTTC
>TRBV11-2|TRBJ2-1|NA
CASSKFQGPYNEQFF
TGTGCCAGCAGCAAGTTCCAGGGGCCCTACAATGAGCAGTTCTTC
>TRBV5-1|TRBJ2-7|TRBD2
CASTTQSGAYEQYF
TGCGCCAGCACGACACAGAGCGGGGCCTACGAGCAGTACTTC
>TRBV6-1|TRBJ2-2|TRBD2
CASRVTSVDTGELFF
TGTGCCAGCAGGGTTACTAGCGTGGACACCGGGGAGCTGTTTTTT
>TRBV7-2|TRBJ1-5|NA
CASSFDSNQPQHF
TGTGCCAGCAGCTTCGACAGCAATCAGCCCCAGCATTTT
>TRBV4-3|TRBJ2-3|NA
CASSQDGASTDTQYF
TGCGCCAGCAGCCAAGATGGGGCTAGCACAGATACGCAGTATTTT